The text below deals with one T cell receptor beta chain. At the DNA level, this CDR3 is encoded by other sequences in the same sample as well. The source of the sample is a study of blood T cell repertoires in COVID-19. Study as a whole: Samples taken during acute and convalescent COVID-19 were collected in the United States, Italy and Spain. Sample material is recorded as cDNA or gDNA derived from T cells, B-cell-depleted T cells, or PBMCs.

Original processing notes: Reference gene primer amplification gave estimated nucleated cell counts. Clones were sequenced by immunoSEQ multiplex PCR, and TCRdb holds only the in-frame ones, with some missing. V, J and clone size reflect that table, while D and trimming were determined from the DNA. In the table there are about 670,000 clones, about 90% of which are singletons. With 2 bases removed from V and 3 bases from J, the gap between germline ends came to 7 bases. The CDR3 loop spans 13 amino acids. The source material was peripheral blood. This TCR was sampled from a woman aged 18-29 years with acute or convalescent COVID-19. The rearrangement links TRBV12-3 or TRBV12-4 to TRBJ1-1, with D possibly matching TRBD1 (6 bases). CDR3 nucleotides: TGTGCCAGCAGTTTAACAGGGCACACTGAAGCTTTCTTT. Protein product: CASSLTGHTEAFF.